This T cell receptor (beta chain) came from a study of T cell changes during pregnancy in multiple sclerosis. Measured with immunoSEQ multiplex PCR; TCRdb has only the in-frame clones, and not every one. This table has fewer than 85,000 clones, around 93% appearing once. This CDR3 contains 15 residues. Looked up from germline, CDR1 is SGDLS and CDR2 is YYNGEE. With 0 bases clipped from V and 4 bases from J, the junction kept 3 bases outside the gene matches. This clone appeared a single time. Sample: peripheral blood, taken in the third trimester of pregnancy. The chain joins TRBV9 to TRBJ1-3; 8 nucleotides match TRBD1. The source is a female donor with multiple sclerosis, enrolled in a pregnancy study. The CDR3 protein is CASSVAGTGGNTIYF. The CDR3 nucleotides read TGTGCCAGCAGCGTAGCTGGGACAGGAGGAAACACCATATATTTT.